This T cell receptor (beta chain) originates from a study of CD8 T cells in Susac syndrome. TCR beta sequencing covered blood CD8+ and CD4+ T cells. The control participants were healthy donors, and these controls were matched with respect to both age and sex. This CDR3 contains 14 residues. The V segment lost 5 bases and the J segment 5 bases; nucleotides outside the gene matches: 8. An input of roughly 0.45 to 1 ug of RNA was subjected to reverse transcription using random hexamers. The CDR3 of TCR beta was amplified by immunoSEQ multiplex PCR across 54 Vbeta and 13 Jbeta. Each CDR3 protein is one row after TCRdb ran MiXCR on the immunoSEQ multiplex PCR reads. Here the sample spans approximately 120,000 distinct CDR3 sequences, about 90% being singletons.

The sequence came from a human donor in good health. The specimen was CD8+ T cells from PBMCs. The V and J genes are TRBV12-3 or TRBV12-4 and TRBJ1-1; 7 bases map to TRBD1. The CDR3 protein is CASSPEVQGTEAFF. CDR3 DNA sequence: TGTGCCAGCAGTCCAGAGGTACAGGGGACTGAAGCTTTCTTT.